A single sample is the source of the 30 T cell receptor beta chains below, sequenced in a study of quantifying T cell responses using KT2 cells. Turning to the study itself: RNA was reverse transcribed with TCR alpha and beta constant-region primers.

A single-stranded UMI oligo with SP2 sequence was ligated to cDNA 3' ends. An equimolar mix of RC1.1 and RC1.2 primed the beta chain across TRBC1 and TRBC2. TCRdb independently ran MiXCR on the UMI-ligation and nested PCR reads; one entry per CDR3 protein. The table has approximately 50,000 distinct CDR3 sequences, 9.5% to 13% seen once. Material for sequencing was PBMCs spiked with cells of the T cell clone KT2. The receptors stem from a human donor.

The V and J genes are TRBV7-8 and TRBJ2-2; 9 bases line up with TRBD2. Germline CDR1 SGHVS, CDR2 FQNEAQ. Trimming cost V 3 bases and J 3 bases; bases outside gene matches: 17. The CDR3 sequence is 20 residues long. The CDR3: CASSLLISGGWARDTGELFF. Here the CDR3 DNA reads TGTGCCAGCAGCTTGCTTATTAGCGGGGGTTGGGCCCGGGACACCGGGGAGCTGTTTTTT.

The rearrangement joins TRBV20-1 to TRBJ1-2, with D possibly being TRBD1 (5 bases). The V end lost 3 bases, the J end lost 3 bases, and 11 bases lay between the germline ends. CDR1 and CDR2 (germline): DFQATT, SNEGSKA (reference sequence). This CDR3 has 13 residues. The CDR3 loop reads CSARPGTDYGYTF. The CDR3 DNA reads TGCAGTGCTAGGCCCGGGACCGACTATGGCTACACCTTC.

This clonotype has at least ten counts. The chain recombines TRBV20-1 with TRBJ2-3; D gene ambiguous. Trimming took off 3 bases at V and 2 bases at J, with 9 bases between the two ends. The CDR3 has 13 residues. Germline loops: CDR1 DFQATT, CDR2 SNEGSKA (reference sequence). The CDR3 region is CSAREFITDTQYF. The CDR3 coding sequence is TGCAGTGCTAGGGAATTCATCACAGATACGCAGTATTTT.

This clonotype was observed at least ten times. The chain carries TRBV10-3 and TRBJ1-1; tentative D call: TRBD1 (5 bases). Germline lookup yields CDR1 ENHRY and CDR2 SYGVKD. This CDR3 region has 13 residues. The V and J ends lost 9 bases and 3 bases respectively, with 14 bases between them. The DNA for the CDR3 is TGTGCCATTTGCCGGGACGGTGACACTGAAGCTTTCTTT. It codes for CAICRDGDTEAFF.

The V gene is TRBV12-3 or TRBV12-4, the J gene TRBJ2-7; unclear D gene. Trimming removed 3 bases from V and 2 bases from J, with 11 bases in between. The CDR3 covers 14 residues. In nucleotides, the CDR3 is TGTGCCAGCAGTTTCCGAGGCGGAACCTACGAGCAGTACTTC. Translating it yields CASSFRGGTYEQYF.

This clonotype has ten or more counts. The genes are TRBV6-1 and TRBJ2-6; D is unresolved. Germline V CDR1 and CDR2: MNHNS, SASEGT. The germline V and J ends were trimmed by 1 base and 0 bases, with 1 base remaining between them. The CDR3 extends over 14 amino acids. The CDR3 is CASSEGSGANVLTF. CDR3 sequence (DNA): TGTGCCAGCAGTGAAGGCTCTGGGGCCAACGTCCTGACTTTC.

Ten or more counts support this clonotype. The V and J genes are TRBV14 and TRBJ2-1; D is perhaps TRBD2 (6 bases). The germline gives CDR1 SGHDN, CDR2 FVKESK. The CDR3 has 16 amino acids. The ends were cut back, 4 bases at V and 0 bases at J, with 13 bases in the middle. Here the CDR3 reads CASSPPLANSYNEQFF. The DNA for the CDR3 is TGTGCCAGCAGCCCCCCTCTAGCGAACTCCTACAATGAGCAGTTCTTC.

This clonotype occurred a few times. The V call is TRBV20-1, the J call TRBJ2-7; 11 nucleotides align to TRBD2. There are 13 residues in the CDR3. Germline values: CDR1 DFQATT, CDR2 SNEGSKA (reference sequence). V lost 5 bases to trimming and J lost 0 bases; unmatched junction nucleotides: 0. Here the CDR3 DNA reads TGCAGTGCTCTAGCGGGGGGCTCCTACGAGCAGTACTTC. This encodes CSALAGGSYEQYF.

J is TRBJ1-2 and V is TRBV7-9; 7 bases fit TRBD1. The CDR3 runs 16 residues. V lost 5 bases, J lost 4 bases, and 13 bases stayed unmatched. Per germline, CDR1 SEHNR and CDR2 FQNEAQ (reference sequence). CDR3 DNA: TGTGCCAGCAGCCCCGATACAGGGGCTCTAGCCTATGGCTACACCTTC. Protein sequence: CASSPDTGALAYGYTF.

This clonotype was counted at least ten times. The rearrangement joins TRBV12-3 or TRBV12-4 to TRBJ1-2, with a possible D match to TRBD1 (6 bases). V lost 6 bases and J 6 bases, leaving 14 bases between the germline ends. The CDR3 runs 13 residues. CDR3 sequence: CASSQYRDHGYTF. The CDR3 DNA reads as TGTGCCAGCAGCCAGTACAGGGATCATGGCTACACCTTC.

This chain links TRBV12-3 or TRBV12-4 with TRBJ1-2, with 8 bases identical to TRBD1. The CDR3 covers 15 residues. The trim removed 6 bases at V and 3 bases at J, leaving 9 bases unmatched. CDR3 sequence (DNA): TGTGCCAGCAGCCCCGGACAGGGCGGATACTATGGCTACACCTTC. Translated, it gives CASSPGQGGYYGYTF.

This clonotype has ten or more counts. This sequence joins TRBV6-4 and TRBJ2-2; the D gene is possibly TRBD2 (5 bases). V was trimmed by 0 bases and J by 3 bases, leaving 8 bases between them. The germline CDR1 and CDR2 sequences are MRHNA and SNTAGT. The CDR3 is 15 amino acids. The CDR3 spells CASSDSTGDTGELFF. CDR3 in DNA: TGTGCCAGCAGTGACTCTACCGGGGACACCGGGGAGCTGTTTTTT.

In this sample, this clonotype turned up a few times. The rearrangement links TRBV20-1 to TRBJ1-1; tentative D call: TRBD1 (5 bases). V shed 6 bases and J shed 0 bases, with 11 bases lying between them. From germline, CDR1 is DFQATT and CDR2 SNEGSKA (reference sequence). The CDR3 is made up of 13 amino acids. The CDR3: CSALGTVNTEAFF. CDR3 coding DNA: TGCAGTGCCCTGGGGACGGTGAACACTGAAGCTTTCTTT.

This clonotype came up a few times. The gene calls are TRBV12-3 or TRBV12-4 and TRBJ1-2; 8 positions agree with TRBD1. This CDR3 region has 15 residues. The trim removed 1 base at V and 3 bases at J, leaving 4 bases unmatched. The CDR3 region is CASSLGRGQDYGYTF. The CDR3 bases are TGTGCCAGCAGTTTAGGCAGGGGGCAGGACTATGGCTACACCTTC.

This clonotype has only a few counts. The CDR3 DNA reads TGTGCCAGCAGCTCTACTCCGTGGGACAGCCAGTACTTC. The encoded protein is CASSSTPWDSQYF. The rearrangement links TRBV7-9 to TRBJ2-5; 7 bases are shared with TRBD1. Trimming cost V 4 bases and J 10 bases; bases outside gene matches: 9. The CDR3 is 13 residues long. The germline V gene encodes CDR1 SEHNR and CDR2 FQNEAQ (reference sequence).

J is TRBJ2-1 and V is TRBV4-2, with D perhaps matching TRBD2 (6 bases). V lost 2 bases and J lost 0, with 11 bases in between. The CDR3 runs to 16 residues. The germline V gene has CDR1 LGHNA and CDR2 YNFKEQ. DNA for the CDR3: TGTGCCAGCAGCCAATCGGGGAGGAGCTCCTACAATGAGCAGTTCTTC. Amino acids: CASSQSGRSSYNEQFF.

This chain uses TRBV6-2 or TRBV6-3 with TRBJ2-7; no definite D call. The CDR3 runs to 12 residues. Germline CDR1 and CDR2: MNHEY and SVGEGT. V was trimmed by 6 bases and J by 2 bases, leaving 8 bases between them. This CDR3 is CASSWTTYEQYF. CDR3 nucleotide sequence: TGTGCCAGCAGCTGGACCACCTACGAGCAGTACTTC.

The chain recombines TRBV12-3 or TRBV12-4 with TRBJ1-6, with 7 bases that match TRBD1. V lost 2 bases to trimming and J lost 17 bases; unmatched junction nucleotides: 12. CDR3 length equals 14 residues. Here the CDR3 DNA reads TGTGCCAGCAGTTTAATGGGCTTGGGACAGCGGATCCACTTT. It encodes CASSLMGLGQRIHF.

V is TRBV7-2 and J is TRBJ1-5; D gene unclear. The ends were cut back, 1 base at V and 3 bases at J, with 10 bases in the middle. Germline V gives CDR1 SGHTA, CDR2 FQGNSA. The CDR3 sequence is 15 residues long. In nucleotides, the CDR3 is TGTGCCAGCAGCTTAGAAGCACAGTTCAATCAGCCCCAGCATTTT. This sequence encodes CASSLEAQFNQPQHF. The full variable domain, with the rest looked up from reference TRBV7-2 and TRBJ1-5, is GAGVSQSPSNKVTEKGKDVELRCDPISGHTALYWYRQSLGQGLEFLIYFQGNSAPDKSGLPSDRFSAERTGGSVSTLTIQRTQQEDSAVYLCASSLEAQFNQPQHFGDGTRLSIL.

The CDR3 coding sequence is TGTGCCAGCTCACCTTTACCGAGGGGGGACACTGAAGCTTTCTTT. It codes for CASSPLPRGDTEAFF. The chain combines TRBV18 with TRBJ1-1; TRBD1 might be the D (6 bases). Germline lookup yields CDR1 KGHSH and CDR2 LQKENI. V was clipped by 3 bases and J by 3 bases, with 14 bases between them. The CDR3 runs to 15 residues.

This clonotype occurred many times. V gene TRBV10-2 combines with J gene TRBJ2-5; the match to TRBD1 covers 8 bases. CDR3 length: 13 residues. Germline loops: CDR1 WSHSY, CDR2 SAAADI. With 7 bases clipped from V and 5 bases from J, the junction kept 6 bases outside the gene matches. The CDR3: CASIRGQGETQYF. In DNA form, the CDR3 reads TGCGCCAGCATTAGAGGACAGGGCGAGACCCAGTACTTC.

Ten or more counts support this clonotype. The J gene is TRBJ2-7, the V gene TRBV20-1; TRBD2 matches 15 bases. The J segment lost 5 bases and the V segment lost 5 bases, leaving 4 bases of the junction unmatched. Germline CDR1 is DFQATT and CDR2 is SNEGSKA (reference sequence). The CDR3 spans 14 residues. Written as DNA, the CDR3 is TGCAGTGCTCGGACTAGCGGGAGGGCTGACGAGCAGTACTTC. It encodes CSARTSGRADEQYF.

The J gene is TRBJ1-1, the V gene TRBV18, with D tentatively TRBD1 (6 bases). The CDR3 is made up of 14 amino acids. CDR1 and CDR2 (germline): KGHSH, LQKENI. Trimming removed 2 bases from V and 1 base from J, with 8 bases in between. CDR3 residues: CASSPGQQNTEAFF. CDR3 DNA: TGTGCCAGCTCACCAGGACAGCAGAACACTGAAGCTTTCTTT.

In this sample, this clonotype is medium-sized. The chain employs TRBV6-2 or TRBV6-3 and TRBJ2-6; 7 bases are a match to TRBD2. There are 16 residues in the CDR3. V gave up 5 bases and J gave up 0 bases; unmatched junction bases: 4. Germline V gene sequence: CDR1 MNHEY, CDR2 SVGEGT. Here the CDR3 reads CASSHGGGSGANVLTF. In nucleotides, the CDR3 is TGTGCCAGCAGTCACGGCGGGGGCTCTGGGGCCAACGTCCTGACTTTC.

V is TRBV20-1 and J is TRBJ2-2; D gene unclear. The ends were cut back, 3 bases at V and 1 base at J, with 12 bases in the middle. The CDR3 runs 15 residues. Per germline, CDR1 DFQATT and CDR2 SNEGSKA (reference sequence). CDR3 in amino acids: CSASLSRVNTGELFF. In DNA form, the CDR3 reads TGCAGTGCTAGTCTTAGTAGAGTGAACACCGGGGAGCTGTTTTTT.

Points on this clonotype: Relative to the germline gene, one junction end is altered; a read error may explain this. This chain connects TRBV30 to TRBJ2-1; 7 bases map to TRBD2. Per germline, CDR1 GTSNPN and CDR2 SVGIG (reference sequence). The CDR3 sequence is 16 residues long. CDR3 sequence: CAWSPLGGSSCNEQFF. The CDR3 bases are TGTGCCTGGAGTCCTCTGGGCGGGAGCTCCTGCAATGAGCAGTTCTTC. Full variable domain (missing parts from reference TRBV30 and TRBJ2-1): SQTIHQWPATLVQPVGSPLSLECTVEGTSNPNLYWYRQAAGRGLQLLFYSVGIGQISSEVPQNLSASRPQDRQFILSSKKLLLSDSGFYLCAWSPLGGSSCNEQFFGPGTRLTVL.

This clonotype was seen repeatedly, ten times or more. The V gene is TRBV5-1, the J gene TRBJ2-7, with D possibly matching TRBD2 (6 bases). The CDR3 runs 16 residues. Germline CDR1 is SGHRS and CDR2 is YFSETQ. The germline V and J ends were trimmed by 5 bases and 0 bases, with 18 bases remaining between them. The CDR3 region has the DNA TGCGCCAGCAGGATTCGGGTGGAGGGATCCTCCTACGAGCAGTACTTC. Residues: CASRIRVEGSSYEQYF.

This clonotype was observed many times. The DNA for the CDR3 is TGCAGTGCTAGACTTACTCCGGGGCTAGCGGGGAATGAGCAGTTCTTC. Translating it yields CSARLTPGLAGNEQFF. The chain has TRBV20-1 and TRBJ2-1, with 9 bases that match TRBD2. The J segment lost 7 bases and the V segment lost 2 bases, leaving 12 bases of the junction unmatched. The germline gives CDR1 DFQATT, CDR2 SNEGSKA (reference sequence). There are 16 residues in the CDR3.

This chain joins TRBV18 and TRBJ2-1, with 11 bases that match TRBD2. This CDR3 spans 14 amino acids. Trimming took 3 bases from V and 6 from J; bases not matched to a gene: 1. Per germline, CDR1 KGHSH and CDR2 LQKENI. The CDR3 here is CASSPLAGGNEQFF. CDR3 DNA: TGTGCCAGCTCACCGCTAGCGGGAGGCAATGAGCAGTTCTTC.

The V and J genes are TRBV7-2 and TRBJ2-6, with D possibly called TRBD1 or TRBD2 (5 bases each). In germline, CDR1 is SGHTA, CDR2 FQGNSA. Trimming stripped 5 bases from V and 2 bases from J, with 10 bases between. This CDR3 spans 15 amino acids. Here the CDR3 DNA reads TGTGCCAGCAGCCGAGGGGTAGCTGGGGCCAACGTCCTGACTTTC. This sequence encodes CASSRGVAGANVLTF.